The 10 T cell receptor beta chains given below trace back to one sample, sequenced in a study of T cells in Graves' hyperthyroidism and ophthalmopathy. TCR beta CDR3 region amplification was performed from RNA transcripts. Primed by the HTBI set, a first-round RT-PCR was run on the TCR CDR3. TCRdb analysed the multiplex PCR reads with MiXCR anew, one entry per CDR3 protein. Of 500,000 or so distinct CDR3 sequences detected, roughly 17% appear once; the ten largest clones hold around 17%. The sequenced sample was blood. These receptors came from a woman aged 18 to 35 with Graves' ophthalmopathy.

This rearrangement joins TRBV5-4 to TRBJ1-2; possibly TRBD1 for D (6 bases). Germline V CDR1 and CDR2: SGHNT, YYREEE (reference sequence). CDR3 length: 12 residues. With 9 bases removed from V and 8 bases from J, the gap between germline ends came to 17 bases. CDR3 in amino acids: CATQLLGGGYTF. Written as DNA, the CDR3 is TGTGCCACCCAACTTCTGGGGGGCGGCTACACCTTC.

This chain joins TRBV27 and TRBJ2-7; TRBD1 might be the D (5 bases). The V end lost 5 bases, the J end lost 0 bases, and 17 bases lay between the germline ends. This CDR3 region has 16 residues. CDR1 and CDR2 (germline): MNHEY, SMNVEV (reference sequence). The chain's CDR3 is CASSISGKSNSYEQYF. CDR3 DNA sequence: TGTGCCAGCAGTATTTCAGGGAAATCCAACTCCTACGAGCAGTACTTC.

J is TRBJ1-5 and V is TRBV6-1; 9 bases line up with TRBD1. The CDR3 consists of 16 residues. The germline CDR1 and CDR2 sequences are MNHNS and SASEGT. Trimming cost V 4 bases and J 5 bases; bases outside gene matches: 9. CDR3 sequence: CASSALGDRADQPQHF. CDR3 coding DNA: TGTGCCAGCAGTGCCCTTGGGGACAGGGCCGATCAGCCCCAGCATTTT.

In DNA form, the CDR3 reads TGTGCCGCTTTGGGACTAGAGCAGACCCAGTACTTC. Amino acids: CAALGLEQTQYF. V is TRBV3-1 and J is TRBJ2-5, with 8 bases that match TRBD2. J was trimmed by 6 bases and V by 11 bases; bases with no gene match: 8. The CDR3 consists of 12 residues. Germline CDR1 and CDR2: LGHDT and YNNKEL (reference sequence).

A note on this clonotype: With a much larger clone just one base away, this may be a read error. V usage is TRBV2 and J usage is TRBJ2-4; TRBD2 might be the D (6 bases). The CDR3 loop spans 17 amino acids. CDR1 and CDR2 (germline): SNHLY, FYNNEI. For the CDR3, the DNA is TGTGCCAGCAGTTCCATGGGGGGACGGATAGCCAAAGACATTCAGTACTTC. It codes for CASSSMGGRIAKDIQYF.

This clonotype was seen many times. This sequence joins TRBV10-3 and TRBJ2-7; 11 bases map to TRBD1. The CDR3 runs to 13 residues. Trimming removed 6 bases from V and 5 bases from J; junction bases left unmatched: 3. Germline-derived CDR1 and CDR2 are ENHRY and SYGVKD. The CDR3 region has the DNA TGTGCCATCAGGGACAGGGGGCCCGACGAGCAGTACTTC. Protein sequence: CAIRDRGPDEQYF.

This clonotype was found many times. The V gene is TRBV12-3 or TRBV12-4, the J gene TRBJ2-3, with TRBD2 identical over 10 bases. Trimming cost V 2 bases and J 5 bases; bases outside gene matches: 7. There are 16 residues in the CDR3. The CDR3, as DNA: TGTGCCAGCAGTTTATTGGTAGCGGGGGGAGGAGATACGCAGTATTTT. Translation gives CASSLLVAGGGDTQYF.

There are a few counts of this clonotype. This CDR3 is CASSLRLGYEQYF. The CDR3 bases are TGTGCCAGTAGTTTGCGACTAGGGTACGAGCAGTACTTC. This chain uses TRBV19 with TRBJ2-7; maybe TRBD2 (6 bases). Germline V CDR1 and CDR2: LNHDA, SQIVND (reference sequence). Trimming shortened V by 5 bases and J by 4 bases, and 12 bases separated the two germline ends. The CDR3 consists of 13 residues.

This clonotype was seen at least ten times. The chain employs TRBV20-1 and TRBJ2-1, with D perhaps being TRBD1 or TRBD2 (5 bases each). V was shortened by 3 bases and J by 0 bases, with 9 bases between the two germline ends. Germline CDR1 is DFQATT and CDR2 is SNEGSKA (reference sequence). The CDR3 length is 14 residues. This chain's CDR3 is CSARWGSSYNEQFF. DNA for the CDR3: TGCAGTGCTAGGTGGGGGAGCTCCTACAATGAGCAGTTCTTC.

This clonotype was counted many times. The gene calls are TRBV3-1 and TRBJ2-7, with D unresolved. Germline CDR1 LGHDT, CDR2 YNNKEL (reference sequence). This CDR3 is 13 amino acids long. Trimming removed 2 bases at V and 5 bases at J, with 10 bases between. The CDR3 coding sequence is TGTGCCAGCAGCCAAACTCCAAGAAACGAGCAGTACTTC. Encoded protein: CASSQTPRNEQYF.